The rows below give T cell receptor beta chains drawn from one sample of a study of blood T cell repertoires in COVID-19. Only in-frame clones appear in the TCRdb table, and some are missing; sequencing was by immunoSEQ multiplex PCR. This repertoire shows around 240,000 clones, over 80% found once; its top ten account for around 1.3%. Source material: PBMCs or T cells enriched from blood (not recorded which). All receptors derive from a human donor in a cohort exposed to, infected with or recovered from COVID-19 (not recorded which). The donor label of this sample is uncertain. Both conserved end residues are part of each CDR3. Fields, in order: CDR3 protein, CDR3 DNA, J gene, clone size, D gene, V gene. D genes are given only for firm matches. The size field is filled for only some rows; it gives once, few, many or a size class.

CASSYSNYPDTIYF,TGTGCCAGCAGTTACTCTAATTATCCCGACACCATATATTTT,TRBJ1-3,NA,NA,TRBV6-5
CASSRPGTGEHEQYF,TGTGCCAGCTCACGTCCCGGGACAGGGGAACACGAGCAGTACTTC,TRBJ2-7,NA,TRBD1,TRBV18
CASSQTGGNTGELFF,TGCGCCAGCAGCCAAACGGGGGGAAACACCGGGGAGCTGTTTTTT,TRBJ2-2,NA,TRBD2,TRBV4-1
CASSPLLLANSYNEQFF,TGTGCCAGCAGTCCCTTGTTACTAGCAAACTCCTACAATGAGCAGTTCTTC,TRBJ2-1,NA,NA,TRBV2
CASSNPSGGSSYEQYF,TGTGCCAGTAGTAACCCTAGCGGGGGGTCTTCCTACGAGCAGTACTTC,TRBJ2-7,NA,TRBD2,TRBV19
CASSSPSTGQGAYGYTF,TGTGCCAGCAGTTCCCCATCAACCGGACAGGGAGCTTATGGCTACACCTTC,TRBJ1-2,few,TRBD1,TRBV28
CASSLGQGNGYTF,TGTGCCAGCAGCTTAGGACAGGGGAATGGCTACACCTTC,TRBJ1-2,NA,TRBD1,TRBV7-9
CASNTGDDGYTF,TGTGCCAGCAACACAGGCGACGATGGCTACACCTTC,TRBJ1-2,NA,NA,TRBV2
CASSPRTLRDTEAFF,TGTGCCAGCTCACCTAGGACTCTGAGGGACACTGAAGCTTTCTTT,TRBJ1-1,NA,NA,TRBV18
CASSEGVAGGRNTGELFF,TGTGCCAGCAGTGAAGGGGTAGCGGGGGGACGGAACACCGGGGAGCTGTTTTTT,TRBJ2-2,NA,TRBD2,TRBV6-1
CASSFEGTNTGELFF,TGTGCCAGCAGTTTTGAGGGAACGAACACCGGGGAGCTGTTTTTT,TRBJ2-2,once,NA,TRBV6-5
CASSGPGGHNTEAFF,TGTGCCAGCAGTGGTCCAGGGGGGCACAACACTGAAGCTTTCTTT,TRBJ1-1,NA,TRBD1,TRBV2
CASGITSGGLNEQFF,TGTGCCAGCGGTATAACTAGCGGGGGGTTGAATGAGCAGTTCTTC,TRBJ2-1,NA,TRBD2,TRBV6-5
CSASPGQHSKNIQYF,TGCAGTGCGAGTCCGGGACAGCATTCCAAAAACATTCAGTACTTC,TRBJ2-4,NA,TRBD1,TRBV20-1
CASSSYAKLYNSPLHF,TGTGCCAGCAGCTCGTACGCAAAACTATATAATTCACCCCTCCACTTT,TRBJ1-6,NA,NA,TRBV5-6
CASSLRGGEQETQYF,TGTGCCAGCAGCCTCCGGGGGGGCGAACAAGAGACCCAGTACTTC,TRBJ2-5,NA,TRBD2,TRBV7-8
CSVEMGRGQYF,TGCAGCGTTGAAATGGGGAGGGGGCAGTACTTC,TRBJ2-7,NA,TRBD2,TRBV29-1
CASSVQAYNEQFF,TGCGCCAGCAGCGTCCAGGCGTACAATGAGCAGTTCTTC,TRBJ2-1,NA,NA,TRBV5-1
CASSATVSGAMNTEAFF,TGTGCCAGCAGTGCCACCGTGAGCGGGGCTATGAACACTGAAGCTTTCTTT,TRBJ1-1,NA,NA,TRBV6-1
CASSRQGNLEAFF,TGTGCCAGCAGCCGACAGGGGAATCTTGAAGCTTTCTTT,TRBJ1-1,NA,TRBD1,TRBV7-3
CASSPNNWYQETQYF,TGTGCCAGCAGCCCGAACAATTGGTACCAAGAGACCCAGTACTTC,TRBJ2-5,NA,NA,TRBV14
CASSVGHGSSYEQYF,TGTGCCAGCAGCGTGGGCCACGGTAGCTCCTACGAGCAGTACTTC,TRBJ2-7,NA,NA,TRBV7-3
CASSAGAHSYEQYF,TGTGCCAGTAGTGCGGGAGCCCACTCCTACGAGCAGTACTTC,TRBJ2-7,NA,TRBD2,TRBV19
CASSQERGRFDYEQFF,TGTGCCAGCAGCCAAGAGCGGGGGCGCTTCGACTATGAGCAGTTCTTC,TRBJ2-1,NA,NA,TRBV3-1/TRBV3-2
CASSVQRTSGNTIYF,TGTGCCAGTTCGGTCCAACGAACCTCTGGAAACACCATATATTTT,TRBJ1-3,NA,NA,TRBV19
CASIPTGDTGELFF,TGTGCCAGCATCCCGACAGGGGACACCGGGGAGCTGTTTTTT,TRBJ2-2,NA,TRBD1,TRBV2
CATSEQGASNQPQHF,TGTGCCACCAGTGAGCAGGGGGCGAGCAATCAGCCCCAGCATTTT,TRBJ1-5,NA,TRBD1,TRBV24-1
CASRQWGRNSGNTIYF,TGTGCCAGCAGGCAATGGGGGCGCAACTCTGGAAACACCATATATTTT,TRBJ1-3,NA,NA,TRBV13
CASGTQGYSGNTIYF,TGTGCCAGCGGTACACAGGGATACTCTGGAAACACCATATATTTT,TRBJ1-3,once,NA,TRBV4-2
CASSLSSYNEQFF,TGTGCCAGCAGCCTAAGCTCCTACAATGAGCAGTTCTTC,TRBJ2-1,NA,NA,TRBV7-2
CASSLAPRQGFGYTF,TGTGCCAGCAGCTTAGCCCCAAGACAGGGTTTTGGCTACACCTTC,TRBJ1-2,NA,TRBD1,TRBV7-2
CASSLDGRGEETQYF,TGTGCCAGCAGCTTAGACGGCAGGGGTGAAGAGACCCAGTACTTC,TRBJ2-5,NA,NA,TRBV11-3
CASSQPARDRGVETQYF,TGCGCCAGCAGCCAACCCGCCCGGGACAGGGGGGTTGAGACCCAGTACTTC,TRBJ2-5,NA,TRBD1,TRBV4-1
CASSLYRQETQYF,TGTGCCAGCAGCTTATATCGCCAGGAGACCCAGTACTTC,TRBJ2-5,NA,NA,TRBV11-2
CAWSRGIGMAFSWAYEQYF,TGTGCCTGGAGCAGGGGAATAGGCATGGCTTTCTCATGGGCCTACGAGCAGTACTTC,TRBJ2-7,once,NA,TRBV30
CASARGSTDTQYF,TGTGCCAGCGCCAGGGGGAGCACAGATACGCAGTATTTT,TRBJ2-3,NA,TRBD1,TRBV5-4
CASSQEQGRDNEQFF,TGTGCCAGCAGCCAAGAACAGGGTCGCGACAATGAGCAGTTCTTC,TRBJ2-1,NA,NA,TRBV3-1/TRBV3-2
CASSLDRGSGNTIYF,TGTGCCAGCAGCTTAGATCGGGGCTCTGGAAACACCATATATTTT,TRBJ1-3,NA,NA,TRBV11-2
CASSPRGGSYEKLFF,TGCGCCAGCAGCCCCCGCGGGGGAAGTTATGAAAAACTGTTTTTT,TRBJ1-4,once,NA,TRBV5-1
CASSLPGSGTEAFF,TGTGCCAGCTCCCTGCCGGGTAGCGGCACTGAAGCTTTCTTT,TRBJ1-1,once,NA,TRBV18
CASSVEDRLSYEQYF,TGTGCCAGCAGCGTGGAGGACAGGCTATCCTACGAGCAGTACTTC,TRBJ2-7,few,TRBD1,TRBV2
CASSYVGGPGETQYF,TGTGCCAGCAGTTACGTGGGGGGGCCGGGAGAGACCCAGTACTTC,TRBJ2-5,NA,NA,TRBV6-5
CAIRDRANTEAFF,TGTGCCATTAGGGACAGGGCAAACACTGAAGCTTTCTTT,TRBJ1-1,NA,TRBD1,TRBV10-3
CAWEQGISYEQYF,TGTGCCTGGGAACAGGGTATCTCCTACGAGCAGTACTTC,TRBJ2-7,NA,NA,TRBV30
CASSLQGFGDTQYF,TGTGCCAGCAGCTTACAGGGGTTTGGAGATACGCAGTATTTT,TRBJ2-3,NA,NA,TRBV11-2
CASSAPGQRVSGNTIYF,TGTGCCAGCAGTGCCCCCGGACAGAGGGTCTCTGGAAACACCATATATTTT,TRBJ1-3,NA,NA,TRBV2